This TCR beta chain was recorded in a study of blood T cell repertoires in COVID-19. Background on the study: PBMCs, B-cell-depleted T cells, or T cells were the source of the cDNA or gDNA that made up the material.

Data came from immunoSEQ multiplex PCR; TCRdb stores just in-frame clones and leaves some out. In the table there are approximately 210,000 clones, 75% to 90% of which are singletons. The CDR3 runs 13 residues. Per germline, CDR1 MNHNY and CDR2 SVGAGI (reference sequence). Trimming took off 0 bases at V and 9 bases at J, with 9 bases between the two ends. The sequence came from a woman aged 70 to 79 with active or convalescent COVID-19. Sequencing used peripheral blood. This chain connects TRBV6-6 to TRBJ1-5; TRBD1 is a possible D gene (6 bases). The chain's CDR3 is CASSYSPDRPQHF. The CDR3 bases are TGTGCCAGCAGTTACTCCCCGGACAGGCCCCAGCATTTT.